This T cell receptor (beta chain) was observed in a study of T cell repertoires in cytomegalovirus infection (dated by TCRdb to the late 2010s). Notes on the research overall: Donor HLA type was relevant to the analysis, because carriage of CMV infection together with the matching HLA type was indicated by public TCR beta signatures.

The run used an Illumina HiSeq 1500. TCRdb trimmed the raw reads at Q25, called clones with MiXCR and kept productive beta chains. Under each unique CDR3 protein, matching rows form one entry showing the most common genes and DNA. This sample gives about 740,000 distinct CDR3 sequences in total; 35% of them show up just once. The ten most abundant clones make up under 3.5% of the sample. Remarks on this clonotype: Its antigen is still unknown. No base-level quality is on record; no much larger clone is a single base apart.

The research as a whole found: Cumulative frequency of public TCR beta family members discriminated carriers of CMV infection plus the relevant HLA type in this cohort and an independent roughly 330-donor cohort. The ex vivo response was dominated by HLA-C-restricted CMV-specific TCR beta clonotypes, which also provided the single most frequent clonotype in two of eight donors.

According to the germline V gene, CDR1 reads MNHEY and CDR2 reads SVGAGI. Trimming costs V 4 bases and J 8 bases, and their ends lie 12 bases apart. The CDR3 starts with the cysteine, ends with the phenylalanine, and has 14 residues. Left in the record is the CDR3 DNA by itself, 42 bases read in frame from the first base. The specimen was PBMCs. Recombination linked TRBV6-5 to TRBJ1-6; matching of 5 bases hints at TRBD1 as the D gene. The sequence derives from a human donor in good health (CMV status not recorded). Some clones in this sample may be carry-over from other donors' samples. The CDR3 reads CASSSLVRDSPLHF. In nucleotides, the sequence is TGTGCCAGCAGTTCACTCGTCAGGGATTCACCCCTCCACTTT.